This is a list of T cell receptor beta chains from one sample in a study of coeliac disease. Clones were sequenced by immunoSEQ multiplex PCR, and TCRdb holds only the in-frame ones, with some missing. The sample has some 3,000 clones, nearly 55% seen once. Sequences were obtained from intraepithelial lymphocytes from the gut. Source of these receptors: a man aged 45 to 65 with active celiac disease. Both conserved end residues are part of each CDR3. The D gene is left open where the match is weak. Not all rows give a size; the values are once, few, many and, for expanded clones, a class.

D | J | V | size | CDR3 | DNA
TRBD2 | TRBJ2-2 | TRBV5-8 | NA | CASSRGSSGGQLYTGELFF | TGTGCCAGCAGCCGAGGGTCTAGCGGGGGCCAGCTGTACACCGGGGAGCTGTTTTTT
NA | TRBJ1-1 | TRBV30 | NA | CACPGTHYTEAFF | TGTGCCTGCCCGGGGACACACTACACTGAAGCTTTCTTT
NA | TRBJ1-1 | TRBV13 | once | CASSLDRATEAFF | TGTGCCAGCAGCTTAGACAGAGCCACTGAAGCTTTCTTT
TRBD2 | TRBJ2-3 | TRBV2 | NA | CATGLAGVTDTQYF | TGTGCCACCGGACTAGCGGGGGTCACAGATACGCAGTATTTT
TRBD2 | TRBJ2-7 | TRBV5-6 | NA | CASSPGLASSYEQYF | TGTGCCAGCAGCCCGGGACTAGCGAGCTCCTACGAGCAGTACTTC
TRBD2 | TRBJ2-2 | TRBV7-2 | NA | CASSLAGGPAGELFF | TGTGCCAGCAGCTTAGCGGGAGGGCCCGCCGGGGAGCTGTTTTTT
NA | TRBJ2-2 | TRBV27 | NA | CASSLGVNTGELFF | TGTGCCAGCAGTCTAGGGGTGAACACCGGGGAGCTGTTTTTT
TRBD1 | TRBJ1-3 | TRBV10-3 | NA | CAITEQGGTGNTIYF | TGTGCCATCACTGAACAGGGGGGCACTGGAAACACCATATATTTT
TRBD1 | TRBJ1-1 | TRBV2 | NA | CASGLGQYTEAFF | TGTGCCAGCGGCTTGGGACAGTACACTGAAGCTTTCTTT
TRBD2 | TRBJ2-2 | TRBV11-3 | NA | CASSPWTSARTGELFF | TGTGCCAGCAGCCCGTGGACTAGCGCGAGGACCGGGGAGCTGTTTTTT
NA | TRBJ1-4 | TRBV30 | medium-sized | CAWSGTDYEKLFF | TGTGCCTGGAGTGGGACAGATTATGAAAAACTGTTTTTT
NA | TRBJ2-5 | TRBV11-2 | NA | CASSLEWGEETQYF | TGTGCCAGCAGCTTAGAGTGGGGAGAAGAGACCCAGTACTTC
NA | TRBJ2-6 | TRBV5-5 | NA | CASSLGLSGANVLTF | TGTGCCAGCAGCTTGGGTCTCTCTGGGGCCAACGTCCTGACTTTC
NA | TRBJ2-1 | TRBV29-1 | NA | CSVRESSYNEQFF | TGCAGCGTTCGGGAAAGCTCCTACAATGAGCAGTTCTTC
TRBD1 | TRBJ2-7 | TRBV2 | once | CASSEAGQGYYEQYF | TGTGCCAGCAGTGAAGCGGGACAGGGATACTACGAGCAGTACTTC
NA | TRBJ2-7 | TRBV30 | NA | CAWSLAYEQYF | TGTGCCTGGAGTCTCGCCTACGAGCAGTACTTC
TRBD1 | TRBJ2-2 | TRBV9 | NA | CASSVGTGAGAGELFF | TGTGCCAGCAGCGTGGGGACAGGGGCAGGGGCCGGGGAGCTGTTTTTT
NA | TRBJ1-2 | TRBV7-9 | NA | CASRLTGANYGYTF | TGTGCCAGCAGGCTCACGGGAGCTAACTATGGCTACACCTTC
NA | TRBJ1-1 | TRBV7-3 | NA | CASSPHPHQGPGTEAFF | TGTGCCAGCAGCCCCCATCCCCATCAAGGCCCGGGCACTGAAGCTTTCTTT
NA | TRBJ2-5 | TRBV2 | once | CASSEARGVQETQYF | TGTGCCAGCAGTGAGGCCAGGGGAGTTCAAGAGACCCAGTACTTC
NA | TRBJ2-5 | TRBV14 | few | CASSQFGLQETQYF | TGTGCCAGCAGCCAATTCGGTCTCCAAGAGACCCAGTACTTC
TRBD1 | TRBJ1-2 | TRBV2 | NA | CARRTGRDDGYTF | TGTGCTAGGCGGACAGGGAGGGATGATGGCTACACCTTC
TRBD1 | TRBJ1-4 | TRBV27 | large | CASSLRDSRTNEKLFF | TGTGCCAGCAGTTTACGGGACAGCCGAACTAATGAAAAACTGTTTTTT
NA | TRBJ2-7 | TRBV9 | NA | CASSSEGLNAYEQYF | TGTGCCAGCAGCTCAGAGGGTCTGAATGCCTACGAGCAGTACTTC
NA | TRBJ1-2 | TRBV6-1 | NA | CASSEGVGGGYGYTF | TGTGCCAGCAGTGAGGGAGTGGGGGGAGGCTATGGCTACACCTTC
TRBD2 | TRBJ2-1 | TRBV4-3 | few | CASSHPSGSSYNEQFF | TGCGCCAGCAGCCACCCTAGCGGGAGCTCCTACAATGAGCAGTTCTTC
TRBD2 | TRBJ2-7 | TRBV30 | NA | CAWSLTSGAEQYF | TGTGCCTGGAGCCTCACTAGCGGGGCCGAGCAGTACTTC
TRBD2 | TRBJ2-1 | TRBV14 | NA | CASSQGAGDNEQFF | TGTGCCAGCAGCCAAGGAGCGGGGGACAATGAGCAGTTCTTC
NA | TRBJ1-2 | TRBV5-5 | once | CASSLRQAGYGYTF | TGTGCCAGCAGCTTGAGGCAGGCGGGCTATGGCTACACCTTC
NA | TRBJ1-2 | TRBV9 | NA | CASSVEVGENYGYTF | TGTGCCAGCAGCGTAGAGGTCGGGGAAAACTATGGCTACACCTTC
NA | TRBJ2-7 | TRBV9 | NA | CASSAPPGNEQYF | TGTGCCAGCAGCGCCCCCCCAGGGAACGAGCAGTACTTC
TRBD2 | TRBJ2-5 | TRBV27 | NA | CASSTRTSAQETQYF | TGTGCCAGCAGTACCCGGACTAGCGCACAAGAGACCCAGTACTTC
NA | TRBJ2-7 | TRBV28 | NA | CASKSGQPYEQYF | TGTGCCAGCAAATCTGGACAGCCCTACGAGCAGTACTTC
NA | TRBJ2-5 | TRBV18 | NA | CASSPGEGGQETQYF | TGTGCCAGCTCACCAGGTGAGGGAGGCCAAGAGACCCAGTACTTC
NA | TRBJ1-6 | TRBV9 | NA | CASSGEGQSSPLHF | TGTGCCAGCAGCGGGGAAGGACAGTCTTCACCCCTCCACTTT
TRBD1 | TRBJ2-7 | TRBV19 | NA | CATRQGSYEQYF | TGTGCCACCAGACAGGGTTCCTACGAGCAGTACTTC
TRBD1 | TRBJ1-2 | TRBV5-5 | few | CASSPDRDHLYGYTF | TGTGCCAGCAGCCCGGACAGGGACCATCTCTATGGCTACACCTTC
TRBD1 | TRBJ2-5 | TRBV7-9 | NA | CASSLAPGQGEETQYF | TGTGCCAGCAGCTTAGCCCCGGGACAGGGGGAAGAGACCCAGTACTTC
NA | TRBJ2-7 | TRBV5-5 | NA | CASKNRVYYYEQYF | TGTGCCAGCAAGAACAGGGTTTACTACTACGAGCAGTACTTC
NA | TRBJ1-1 | TRBV13 | few | CASRIRGGTNTEAFF | TGTGCCAGCAGAATAAGAGGAGGTACGAACACTGAAGCTTTCTTT
TRBD1 | TRBJ1-5 | TRBV2 | NA | CASSGQGSEQPQHF | TGTGCCAGCAGTGGACAGGGGTCTGAGCAGCCCCAGCATTTT
TRBD1 | TRBJ2-6 | TRBV2 | NA | CASRTGGSGANVLTF | TGTGCCAGCAGGACAGGGGGCTCTGGGGCCAACGTCCTGACTTTC